Below are 5 T cell receptor beta chains sequenced from a single sample in a study of control samples from healthy donors and cancer patients. The data were produced by immunoSEQ multiplex PCR, yet TCRdb's version contains in-frame clones alone and is incomplete. This table holds roughly 21,000 clones, roughly 80% found once. Sequencing was performed on PBMCs. The receptors shown here come from a man aged 60 to 75 with colorectal cancer.

The DNA for the CDR3 is TGTGCCTGGGAATCTAGCGTTAGCACAGATACGCAGTATTTT. Translating it yields CAWESSVSTDTQYF. The chain has TRBV30 and TRBJ2-3; a weak D match, TRBD2 (6 bases). In germline, CDR1 is GTSNPN, CDR2 SVGIG (reference sequence). The V end lost 5 bases, the J end lost 0 bases, and 12 bases lay between the germline ends. The length of the CDR3 is 14 residues.

This sequence joins TRBV27 and TRBJ1-2, with D possibly TRBD1 on 6 matching bases. Trimming removed 4 bases from V and 8 bases from J, with 17 bases in between. The germline gives CDR1 MNHEY, CDR2 SMNVEV (reference sequence). There are 14 residues in the CDR3. CDR3 sequence (DNA): TGTGCCAGCAGTTCCTTTGACAGGCTGGGGGGCTACACCTTC. The encoded protein is CASSSFDRLGGYTF.

The J gene is TRBJ2-5, the V gene TRBV30, with TRBD1 matching 7 bases. Germline lookup yields CDR1 GTSNPN and CDR2 SVGIG (reference sequence). The CDR3 consists of 14 residues. Trimming cost V 3 bases and J 5 bases; bases outside gene matches: 9. The CDR3 coding sequence is TGTGCCTGGAGGAGAAAGGGGGCACAGGAGACCCAGTACTTC. This gives the protein CAWRRKGAQETQYF.

The chain links TRBV25-1 to TRBJ1-3; weak D call: TRBD1 (5 bases). The V end lost 1 base, the J end lost 4 bases, and 17 bases lay between the germline ends. Germline V gene lookup returns CDR1 MGHDK and CDR2 SYGVNS. There are 17 residues in the CDR3. In DNA form, the CDR3 reads TGTGCCAGCAGTGAATTGGACCAGGGACGGCGAGGAAACACCATATATTTT. Protein: CASSELDQGRRGNTIYF. The whole variable domain, remainder taken from reference TRBV25-1 and TRBJ1-3, is EADIYQTPRYLVIGTGKKITLECSQTMGHDKMYWYQQDPGMELHLIHYSYGVNSTEKGDLSSESTVSRIRTEHFPLTLESARPSHTSQYLCASSELDQGRRGNTIYFGEGSWLTVV.

The chain employs TRBV7-9 and TRBJ2-2; a weak D match, TRBD1 (5 bases). Germline values: CDR1 SEHNR, CDR2 FQNEAQ (reference sequence). Trimming took 1 base from V and 5 from J, leaving 5 bases between them. This CDR3 region has 13 residues. The CDR3 sequence is CASSLGQTGELFF. The CDR3 DNA reads as TGTGCCAGCAGCTTAGGACAGACCGGGGAGCTGTTTTTT.